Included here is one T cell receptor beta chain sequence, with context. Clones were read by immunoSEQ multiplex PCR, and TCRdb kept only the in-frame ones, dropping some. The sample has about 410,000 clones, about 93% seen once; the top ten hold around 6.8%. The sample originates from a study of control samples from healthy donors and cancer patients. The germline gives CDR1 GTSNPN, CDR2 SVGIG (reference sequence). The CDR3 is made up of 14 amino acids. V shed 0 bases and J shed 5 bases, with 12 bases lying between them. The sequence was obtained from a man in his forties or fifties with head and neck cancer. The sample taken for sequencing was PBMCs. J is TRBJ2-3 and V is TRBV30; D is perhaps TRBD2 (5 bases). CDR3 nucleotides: TGTGCCTGGAGTGTACTCCTCGGAGGAGATACGCAGTATTTT. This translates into CAWSVLLGGDTQYF.